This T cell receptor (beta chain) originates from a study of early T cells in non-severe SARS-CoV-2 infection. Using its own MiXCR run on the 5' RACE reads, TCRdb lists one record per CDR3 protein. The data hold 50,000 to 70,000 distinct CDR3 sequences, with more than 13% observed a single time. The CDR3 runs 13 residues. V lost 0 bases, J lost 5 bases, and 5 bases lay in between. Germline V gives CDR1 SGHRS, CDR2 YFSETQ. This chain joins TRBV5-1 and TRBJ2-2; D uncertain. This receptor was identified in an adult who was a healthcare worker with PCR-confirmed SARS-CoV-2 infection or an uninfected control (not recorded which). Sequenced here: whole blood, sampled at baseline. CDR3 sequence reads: CASSLDSTGELFF. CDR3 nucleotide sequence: TGCGCCAGCAGCTTGGACTCTACCGGGGAGCTGTTTTTT.